Presented here are 27 T cell receptor beta chains from one specimen sequenced in a study of T cells in Graves' hyperthyroidism and ophthalmopathy (dated by TCRdb to about 2019). Library preparation employed multiplex PCR. The instrument given in TCRdb is Illumina HiSeq 2000. The TCR beta CDR3 regions were amplified from the RNA transcripts. The first round of RT-PCR for the TCR CDR3 was performed with the HTBI primer set and the Qiagen OneStep RT-PCR kit. The raw public data were reprocessed by TCRdb itself: fastp quality trimming at Q25, MiXCR clonotype calling, in-frame beta chains only. Identical CDR3 proteins give one entry, which carries the most common genes and DNA. This sample is represented by around 430,000 distinct CDR3 sequences; about 15% of them were singletons. The top ten constitute approximately 32% of the sample. Sequencing was performed on blood. All receptors come from a woman in her thirties with Graves' hyperthyroidism.

The chain couples TRBV5-4 to TRBJ2-1; 12 bases agree with TRBD2. CDR3 size: 15 residues. J was trimmed by 7 bases and V by 4 bases; bases with no gene match: 6. The germline CDR1 and CDR2 sequences are SGHNT and YYREEE (reference sequence). The CDR3 DNA sequence: TGTGCCAGCAGCCGCACAGGACTAGCGGGGAATGAGCAGTTCTTC. This sequence encodes CASSRTGLAGNEQFF.

This clonotype was found a few times. The CDR3 here is CASSFGAYQPQHF. DNA for the CDR3: TGTGCCAGCAGTTTCGGGGCATATCAGCCCCAGCATTTT. The chain is built from TRBV28 and TRBJ1-5, with a tentative D call TRBD1 (5 bases). This CDR3 region has 13 residues. V lost 3 bases and J lost 5, with 8 bases in between. Germline CDR1 MDHEN, CDR2 SYDVKM. The whole variable domain, filled in from reference TRBV28 and TRBJ1-5, reads DVKVTQSSRYLVKRTGEKVFLECVQDMDHENMFWYRQDPGLGLRLIYFSYDVKMKEKGDIPEGYSVSREKKERFSLILESASTNQTSMYLCASSFGAYQPQHFGDGTRLSIL.

There are many counts of this clonotype. The chain uses TRBV3-1 and TRBJ2-3; 10 nucleotides agree with TRBD2. The germline gives CDR1 LGHDT, CDR2 YNNKEL (reference sequence). The CDR3 is made up of 16 amino acids. With V trimmed by 4 bases and J by 2 bases, 6 bases remained unmatched. This CDR3 reads CASSRLAGEATDTQYF. In DNA form, the CDR3 reads TGTGCCAGCAGCCGCCTAGCGGGAGAGGCCACAGATACGCAGTATTTT.

This clonotype appeared a few times. This chain connects TRBV6-4 to TRBJ2-2; 7 nucleotides match TRBD2. The V gene end was trimmed by 5 bases and the J gene end by 5 bases; junction bases not matched to a gene: 5. The CDR3 has 14 residues. Germline assignment: CDR1 MRHNA and CDR2 SNTAGT. The CDR3 loop is CASSLAGETGELFF. CDR3 DNA: TGTGCCAGCAGTCTGGCGGGAGAAACCGGGGAGCTGTTTTTT.

This clonotype was detected many times. V is TRBV6-1 and J is TRBJ2-7; unclear D gene. The germline CDR1 and CDR2 sequences are MNHNS and SASEGT. This CDR3 contains 16 residues. Trimming took off 2 bases at V and 2 bases at J, with 16 bases between the two ends. Written as DNA, the CDR3 is TGTGCCAGCAGTGAATTTTTGGATATGGCAACCTACGAGCAGTACTTC. Amino acids: CASSEFLDMATYEQYF.

Note on this clonotype: One base away lies a much larger clone, so this may be a sequencing read error. The chain uses TRBV5-1 and TRBJ2-7; 8 bases agree with TRBD2. Germline V gene data show CDR1 as SGHRS and CDR2 as YFSETQ. The CDR3 extends over 14 amino acids. The CDR3 sequence is CVSSPGGLAYEQYF. DNA of the CDR3: TGCGTCAGCAGCCCTGGGGGACTAGCCTACGAGCAGTACTTC. The full variable domain, its missing parts supplied by reference TRBV5-1 and TRBJ2-7, is KAGVTQTPRYLIKTRGQQVTLSCSPISGHRSVSWYQQTPGQGLQFLFEYFSETQRNKGNFPGRFSGRQFSNSRSEMNVSTLELGDSALYLCVSSPGGLAYEQYFGPGTRLTVT.

This clonotype was recorded many times. This chain links TRBV3-1 with TRBJ2-7, with a possible D match to TRBD2 (6 bases). The CDR3 runs 13 residues. Between the trimmed V and J ends, which lost 6 bases and 7 bases, there was a span of 16 bases. Per germline, CDR1 LGHDT and CDR2 YNNKEL (reference sequence). CDR3 protein: CASRGGGAGEQYF. In DNA, the CDR3 is TGTGCCAGCAGGGGCGGCGGGGCGGGGGAGCAGTACTTC.

In its sample, this clonotype was seen many times. This chain joins TRBV28 and TRBJ2-5; D unresolved. The ends were cut back, 4 bases at V and 5 bases at J, with 14 bases in the middle. This CDR3 is built from 14 residues. Per germline, CDR1 MDHEN and CDR2 SYDVKM. Here the CDR3 reads CASSWRRVGETQYF. CDR3 nucleotide sequence: TGTGCCAGCAGTTGGCGGCGCGTTGGGGAGACCCAGTACTTC. Filled out from reference TRBV28 and TRBJ2-5, the complete variable domain reads DVKVTQSSRYLVKRTGEKVFLECVQDMDHENMFWYRQDPGLGLRLIYFSYDVKMKEKGDIPEGYSVSREKKERFSLILESASTNQTSMYLCASSWRRVGETQYFGPGTRLLVL.

This clonotype was observed many times. This chain links TRBV28 with TRBJ2-4; 8 bases agree with TRBD1. CDR1 is MDHEN and CDR2 is SYDVKM in the germline V gene. Trimming removed 2 bases from V and 8 bases from J; junction bases left unmatched: 8. This CDR3 comprises 15 residues. As DNA, the CDR3 is TGTGCCAGCAGTTTAGTCCAGGGGGCTAGGGACATTCAGTACTTC. Protein: CASSLVQGARDIQYF.

Ten or more counts support this clonotype. The V call is TRBV7-3, the J call TRBJ2-3; D possibly corresponds to TRBD2 (6 bases). Germline V CDR1 and CDR2: SGHTA, FQGTGA. The CDR3 spans 16 residues. Trimming left V 0 bases short and J 4 bases short, with 14 bases between. CDR3 protein: CASSLTGQGGPDTQYF. In DNA form, the CDR3 reads TGTGCCAGCAGCTTAACCGGCCAGGGAGGCCCAGATACGCAGTATTTT.

The chain uses TRBV12-3 or TRBV12-4 and TRBJ1-3; possible D gene TRBD1, 5 bases. The ends were cut back, 8 bases at V and 0 bases at J, with 17 bases in the middle. The CDR3 has 16 residues. The DNA of the CDR3 is TGTGCCAGCGCCCGGGGCCTCTTGAGCTCTGGAAACACCATATATTTT. It encodes CASARGLLSSGNTIYF.

This clonotype was picked up many times. The J gene is TRBJ1-3, the V gene TRBV3-1; no definite D call. From germline, CDR1 is LGHDT and CDR2 YNNKEL (reference sequence). The CDR3 length is 14 residues. Trimming stripped 3 bases from V and 1 base from J, with 7 bases between. In DNA, the CDR3 is TGTGCCAGCAGCCAGGACCAATCTGGAAACACCATATATTTT. Its translation is CASSQDQSGNTIYF.

This clonotype was counted many times. The V gene is TRBV11-3, the J gene TRBJ1-5; a possible D gene is TRBD1 (6 bases). Germline CDR1 SGHNT, CDR2 YENEEA. This CDR3 has 14 residues. V dropped 5 bases and J dropped 7 bases, with 15 bases sitting between them. The chain's CDR3 is CASSHPGAGQPQHF. The CDR3 nucleotides are TGTGCCAGCAGCCACCCGGGGGCTGGGCAGCCCCAGCATTTT.

CDR3 DNA sequence: TGTGCCAGCAGCTTAGATTTGTTTGGACACAGAAGCTCCTACGAGCAGTACTTC. It codes for CASSLDLFGHRSSYEQYF. The chain employs TRBV11-3 and TRBJ2-7; the D gene is possibly TRBD1 (5 bases). The CDR3 contains 18 residues. Trimming stripped 0 bases from V and 0 bases from J, with 18 bases between. Germline values: CDR1 SGHNT, CDR2 YENEEA.

There are many counts of this clonotype. CDR3 in DNA: TGTGCCTGGAGTTGGGCTTCTAGCACAGATACGCAGTATTTT. The encoded protein is CAWSWASSTDTQYF. This chain connects TRBV30 to TRBJ2-3; D not resolved. Per the germline V gene, CDR1 is GTSNPN and CDR2 is SVGIG (reference sequence). The length of the CDR3 is 14 residues. The V gene lost 2 bases and the J gene lost 0 bases, with 9 bases spanning the gap. Using reference TRBV30 and TRBJ2-3 for the parts outside the CDR3, the full variable domain is SQTIHQWPATLVQPVGSPLSLECTVEGTSNPNLYWYRQAAGRGLQLLFYSVGIGQISSEVPQNLSASRPQDRQFILSSKKLLLSDSGFYLCAWSWASSTDTQYFGPGTRLTVL.

This clonotype was seen repeatedly, ten times or more. V is TRBV10-1 and J is TRBJ2-3, with D hard to call. The germline V gene encodes CDR1 WNHNN and CDR2 SYGVQD (reference sequence). The CDR3 is 15 residues long. Deletions cut 6 bases from V and 7 bases from J, with 20 bases between. CDR3 residues: CASSPDGPTTNTQYF. DNA of the CDR3: TGCGCCAGCAGCCCCGACGGCCCAACGACCAATACGCAGTATTTT.

This clonotype has just a few counts. J is TRBJ2-7 and V is TRBV15; D possibly corresponds to TRBD1 (5 bases). The CDR3 extends over 17 amino acids. Germline loops: CDR1 LNHNV, CDR2 YYDKDF (reference sequence). The germline V and J ends were trimmed by 4 bases and 2 bases, with 21 bases remaining between them. The CDR3: CATSMIASGSLPYEQYF. The CDR3 DNA reads TGTGCCACCAGCATGATAGCCTCAGGGTCATTACCCTACGAGCAGTACTTC. Filled out from reference TRBV15 and TRBJ2-7, the complete variable domain reads DAMVIQNPRYQVTQFGKPVTLSCSQTLNHNVMYWYQQKSSQAPKLLFHYYDKDFNNEADTPDNFQSRRPNTSFCFLDIRSPGLGDTAMYLCATSMIASGSLPYEQYFGPGTRLTVT.

The DNA of the CDR3 is TGCAGTGCTAGAGATCCCAGAAGAGCCCCCGGCCAACGAGAGCAGTTCTTC. Encoded protein: CSARDPRRAPGQREQFF. The chain joins TRBV20-1 to TRBJ2-1; D is unclear. The germline V gene encodes CDR1 DFQATT and CDR2 SNEGSKA (reference sequence). CDR3 length: 17 residues. The V and J ends lost 0 bases and 10 bases respectively, with 25 bases between them.

This clonotype was seen ten or more times. The chain links TRBV20-1 to TRBJ2-5; D perhaps matches TRBD2 (6 bases). Germline V lookup: CDR1 DFQATT, CDR2 SNEGSKA (reference sequence). V was pared by 6 bases and J by 0 bases, with 17 bases between. The CDR3 covers 15 residues. The CDR3 sequence: CSAITGVGYQETQYF. CDR3 coding DNA: TGCAGTGCCATAACGGGAGTAGGGTACCAAGAGACCCAGTACTTC.

This clonotype was detected many times. This sequence joins TRBV2 and TRBJ1-4; no reliable D call. The germline V gene has CDR1 SNHLY and CDR2 FYNNEI. V dropped 6 bases and J dropped 5 bases, with 10 bases sitting between them. The CDR3 covers 13 residues. The CDR3 DNA sequence: TGTGCCAGCAGCTGGACGGCGAATGAAAAACTGTTTTTT. Its protein product is CASSWTANEKLFF.

This clonotype was recorded many times. The CDR3 loop reads CASSPTVGSEQFF. CDR3 in DNA: TGCGCCAGCAGCCCAACCGTTGGGTCGGAGCAGTTCTTC. This chain uses TRBV5-1 with TRBJ2-1; D gene ambiguous. CDR3 length: 13 residues. Germline assignment: CDR1 SGHRS and CDR2 YFSETQ. Trimming removed 4 bases from V and 10 bases from J, with 15 bases in between.

This clonotype is a singleton in its sample. The chain joins TRBV20-1 to TRBJ1-2; D not resolved. Germline loops: CDR1 DFQATT, CDR2 SNEGSKA (reference sequence). The length of the CDR3 is 11 residues. V lost 4 bases, J lost 8 bases, and 11 bases lay in between. Here the CDR3 DNA reads TGCAGTGCTAACGATATGGCGGGCTACACCTTC. Protein product: CSANDMAGYTF.

This chain uses TRBV20-1 with TRBJ2-7, with 9 nucleotides matching TRBD2. J was trimmed by 0 bases and V by 6 bases; bases with no gene match: 9. CDR3 size: 15 residues. From germline, CDR1 is DFQATT and CDR2 SNEGSKA (reference sequence). In DNA, the CDR3 is TGCAGTGCCGCTGGGGGTAGCGGGAGCTCCTACGAGCAGTACTTC. This sequence encodes CSAAGGSGSSYEQYF.

This clonotype has ten or more counts. V usage is TRBV3-1 and J usage is TRBJ1-1; the D gene is possibly TRBD1 (6 bases). Per germline, CDR1 LGHDT and CDR2 YNNKEL (reference sequence). V lost 1 base and J lost 11, with 11 bases in between. The CDR3 runs 12 residues. CDR3 sequence reads: CASSQGQGYAFF. CDR3 in DNA: TGTGCCAGCAGCCAAGGGCAGGGGTACGCTTTCTTT.

This clonotype was found a few times. The CDR3 here is CASSPMTGSGNTIYF. DNA for the CDR3: TGTGCCAGCTCACCCATGACAGGGAGCGGAAACACCATATATTTT. V usage is TRBV18 and J usage is TRBJ1-3; 7 nucleotides agree with TRBD1. V gave up 3 bases and J gave up 4 bases; unmatched junction bases: 6. Germline CDR1 reads KGHSH; CDR2 reads LQKENI. The CDR3 is made up of 15 amino acids.

This clonotype was counted many times. The rearrangement uses TRBV6-1 and TRBJ2-3; D is possibly TRBD2 (7 bases). The V and J ends lost 5 bases and 5 bases respectively, with 14 bases between them. The germline CDR1 and CDR2 sequences are MNHNS and SASEGT. This CDR3 contains 14 residues. CDR3 nucleotides: TGTGCCAGCAGTTTTCGGAGGGGGGGAGATACGCAGTATTTT. Amino acid sequence: CASSFRRGGDTQYF.

The J gene is TRBJ2-1, the V gene TRBV7-3, with D uncertain. The germline V and J ends were trimmed by 0 bases and 1 base, with 10 bases remaining between them. The germline V gene has CDR1 SGHTA and CDR2 FQGTGA. There are 16 residues in the CDR3. CDR3 in DNA: TGTGCCAGCAGCTTAACGGCGACGCGTTCCTACAATGAGCAGTTCTTC. Its protein is CASSLTATRSYNEQFF.